This T cell receptor (beta chain) was sequenced for a study of T cells in Graves' hyperthyroidism and ophthalmopathy. On the study more broadly: Upon initial diagnosis and before any treatment, peripheral blood was collected. Study-level results: The model anticipated ophthalmopathy a median around six months pre-onset.

Hyperthyroidism was newly diagnosed in patients aged 18 to 65 (duration under 2 months). PBMCs stemmed from 10 ml fresh peripheral blood. The CDR3 extends over 15 amino acids. Germline V gene lookup returns CDR1 SGHKS and CDR2 YYEKEE (reference sequence). Between the trimmed V and J ends, which lost 4 bases and 0 bases, there was a span of 13 bases. Amplification of TCR beta CDR3 regions was performed using RNA transcripts as template. HTBI primers were used for first-round RT-PCR of the TCR CDR3. From the multiplex PCR reads, TCRdb called clonotypes with MiXCR, one entry per CDR3 protein. The sample records around 620,000 distinct CDR3 sequences, 15% to 20% being singletons. In its sample, this clonotype was seen a few times. Its antigen is unidentified.

The chain has TRBV5-5 and TRBJ1-1, with a weak D call TRBD1 (6 bases). Sequences were obtained from blood. The clonotype comes from a woman aged 25 to 39 with Graves' hyperthyroidism. CDR3 loop: CASSLRGNMNTEAFF. In nucleotides, the CDR3 is TGTGCCAGCAGCCTCAGGGGTAACATGAACACTGAAGCTTTCTTT.